The entry that follows covers one TCR beta chain sequence. Clones were sequenced by immunoSEQ multiplex PCR, and TCRdb holds only the in-frame ones, with some missing. The table shows 75,000 to 100,000 clones, with about 94% occurring only once. This sample was included in a study of technical replicates of blood from several donors. The germline gives CDR1 SGHTA, CDR2 FQGNSA. V lost 6 bases, J lost 6 bases, and 5 bases stayed unmatched. This CDR3 region has 14 residues. The clonotype was recovered from a human donor in good health. Sequencing was performed on T cells isolated from PBMCs. The chain combines TRBV7-2 with TRBJ2-1; 10 positions agree with TRBD2. CDR3 loop: CASSVKRGGNEQFF. Here the CDR3 DNA reads TGTGCCAGCAGTGTAAAGCGGGGGGGCAATGAGCAGTTCTTC.